This paragraph reports one T cell receptor (beta chain). Per the original methods: Quantification of nucleated cells was approximated via reference gene primer amplification. Method: immunoSEQ multiplex PCR; TCRdb's copy keeps in-frame clones and lacks some. The V and J calls and clone size are taken from that table; D and trimming were inferred from the DNA. The sample yields roughly 130,000 clones, around 80% seen once. Germline V gene lookup returns CDR1 MDHEN and CDR2 SYDVKM. This CDR3 has 17 amino acids. With 5 bases clipped from V and 0 bases from J, the junction kept 10 bases outside the gene matches. The sample belongs to a study of blood T cell repertoires in COVID-19.

Source material: peripheral blood. The chain links TRBV28 to TRBJ1-3; 7 bases fit TRBD1. The TCR was taken from a man aged 55 to 69 with acute or convalescent COVID-19. The CDR3 nucleotides are TGTGCCAGCAGTATCCCTCAGGGGGTCAGCTCTGGAAACACCATATATTTT. This sequence encodes CASSIPQGVSSGNTIYF.